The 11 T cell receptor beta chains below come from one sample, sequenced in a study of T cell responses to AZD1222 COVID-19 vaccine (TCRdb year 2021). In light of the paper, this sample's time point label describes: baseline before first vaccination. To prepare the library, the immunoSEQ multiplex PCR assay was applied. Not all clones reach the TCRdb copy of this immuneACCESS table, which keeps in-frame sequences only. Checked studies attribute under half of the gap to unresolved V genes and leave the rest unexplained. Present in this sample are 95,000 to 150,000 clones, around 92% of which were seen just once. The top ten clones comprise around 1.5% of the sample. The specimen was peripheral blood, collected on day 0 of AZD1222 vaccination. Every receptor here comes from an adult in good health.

The CDR3 spells CARNQRGTRLYNSPLHF. For the CDR3, the DNA is TGCGCCAGAAATCAGAGGGGGACGAGACTCTATAATTCACCCCTCCACTTT. The chain carries TRBV10-1 and TRBJ1-6; TRBD1 is a possible D gene (6 bases). Germline CDR1 reads WNHNN; CDR2 reads SYGVQD (reference sequence). This CDR3 is 17 amino acids long. V was shortened by 9 bases and J by 3 bases, with 21 bases between the two germline ends.

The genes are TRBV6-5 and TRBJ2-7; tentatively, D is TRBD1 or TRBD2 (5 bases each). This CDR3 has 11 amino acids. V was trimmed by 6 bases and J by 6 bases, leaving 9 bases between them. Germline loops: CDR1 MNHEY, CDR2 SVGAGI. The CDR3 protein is CASRLGVEQYF. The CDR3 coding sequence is TGTGCCAGCAGATTGGGGGTCGAGCAGTACTTC.

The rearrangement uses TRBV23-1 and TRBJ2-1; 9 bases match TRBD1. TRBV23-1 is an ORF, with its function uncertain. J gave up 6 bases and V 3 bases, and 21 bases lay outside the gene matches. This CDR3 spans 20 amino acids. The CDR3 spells CASSHPIWDREVFWFNEQFF. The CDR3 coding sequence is TGCGCCAGCAGTCACCCTATCTGGGACAGGGAGGTTTTTTGGTTCAATGAGCAGTTCTTC.

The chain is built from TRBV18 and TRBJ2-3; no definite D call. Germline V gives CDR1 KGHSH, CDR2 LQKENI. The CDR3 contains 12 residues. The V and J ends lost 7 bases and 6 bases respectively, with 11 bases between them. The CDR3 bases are TGTGCCAGCTACGGTCGACTGGATACGCAGTATTTT. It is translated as CASYGRLDTQYF.

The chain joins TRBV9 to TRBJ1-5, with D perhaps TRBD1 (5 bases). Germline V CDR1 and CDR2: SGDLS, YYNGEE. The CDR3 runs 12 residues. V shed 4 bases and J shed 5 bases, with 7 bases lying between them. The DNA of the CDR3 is TGTGCCAGCAGCCCGGGGGATCAGCCCCAGCATTTT. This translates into CASSPGDQPQHF.

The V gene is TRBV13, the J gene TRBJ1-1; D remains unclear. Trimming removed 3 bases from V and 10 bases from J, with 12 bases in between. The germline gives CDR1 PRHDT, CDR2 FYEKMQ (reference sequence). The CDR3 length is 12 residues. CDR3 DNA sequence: TGTGCCAGCAGCTTCTCTGAGAGCAGAGCTTTCTTT. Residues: CASSFSESRAFF.

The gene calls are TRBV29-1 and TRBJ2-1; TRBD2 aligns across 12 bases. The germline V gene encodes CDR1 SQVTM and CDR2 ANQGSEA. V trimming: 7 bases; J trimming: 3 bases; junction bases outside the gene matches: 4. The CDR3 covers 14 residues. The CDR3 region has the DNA TGCAGCGGTAAGACTAGCGGGAGCTACAATGAGCAGTTCTTC. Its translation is CSGKTSGSYNEQFF.

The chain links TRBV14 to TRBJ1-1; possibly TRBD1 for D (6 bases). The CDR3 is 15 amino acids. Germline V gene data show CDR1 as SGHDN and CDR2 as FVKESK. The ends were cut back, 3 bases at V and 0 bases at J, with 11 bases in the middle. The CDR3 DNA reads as TGTGCCAGCAGCCAGTTAAGGGGGATGAACACTGAAGCTTTCTTT. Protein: CASSQLRGMNTEAFF.

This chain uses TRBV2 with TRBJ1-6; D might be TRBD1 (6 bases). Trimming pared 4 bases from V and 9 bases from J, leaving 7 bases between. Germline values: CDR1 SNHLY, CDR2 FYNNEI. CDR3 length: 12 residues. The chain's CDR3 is CASSAGASPLHF. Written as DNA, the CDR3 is TGTGCCAGCAGTGCAGGGGCTTCACCCCTCCACTTT.

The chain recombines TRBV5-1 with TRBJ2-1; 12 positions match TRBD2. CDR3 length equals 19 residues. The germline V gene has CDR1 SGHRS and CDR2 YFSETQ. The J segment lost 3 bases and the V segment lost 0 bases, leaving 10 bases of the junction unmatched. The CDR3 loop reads CASSLGVPGLAGFYNEQFF. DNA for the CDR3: TGCGCCAGCAGCTTGGGAGTCCCGGGACTAGCGGGTTTCTACAATGAGCAGTTCTTC.

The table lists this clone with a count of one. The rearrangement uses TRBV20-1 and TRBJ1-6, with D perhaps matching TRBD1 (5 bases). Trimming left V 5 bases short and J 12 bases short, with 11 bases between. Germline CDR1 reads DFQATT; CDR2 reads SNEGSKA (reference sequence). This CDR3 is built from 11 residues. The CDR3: CSALSGEPLHF. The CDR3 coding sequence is TGCAGTGCTCTATCGGGGGAACCCCTCCACTTT.